These 27 T cell receptor beta chains were all obtained from the same sample, sequenced in a study of T cells in Graves' hyperthyroidism and ophthalmopathy. Researchers amplified the TCR beta CDR3 regions from RNA transcripts. The study used the HTBI primer set for a first-round RT-PCR of the TCR CDR3. TCRdb called the multiplex PCR reads again in MiXCR, with one record for every CDR3 protein. The sample lists 450,000 to 600,000 distinct CDR3 sequences; 12% to 15% were seen once. Sequences were obtained from blood. The receptors shown here come from a woman in her thirties or forties with Graves' hyperthyroidism.

This sequence joins TRBV5-1 and TRBJ2-3, with 12 bases fitting TRBD2. This CDR3 has 16 amino acids. Trimming cost V 4 bases and J 4 bases; bases outside gene matches: 7. Germline-derived CDR1 and CDR2 are SGHRS and YFSETQ. In nucleotides, the CDR3 is TGCGCCAGCAGCCTAATGACTAGCGGGAGCGCAGATACGCAGTATTTT. Residues: CASSLMTSGSADTQYF.

In this sample, this clonotype turned up many times. The rearrangement links TRBV9 to TRBJ2-2; D call uncertain. The germline gives CDR1 SGDLS, CDR2 YYNGEE. The CDR3 is 15 amino acids. Trimming took 1 base from V and 6 from J, leaving 13 bases between them. The CDR3: CASSVRSEDSGELFF. CDR3 nucleotide sequence: TGTGCCAGCAGCGTAAGGTCAGAAGATTCCGGGGAGCTGTTTTTT.

This chain joins TRBV29-1 and TRBJ1-2; D is possibly TRBD1 (6 bases). Looked up from germline, CDR1 is SQVTM and CDR2 is ANQGSEA. Trimming stripped 5 bases from V and 5 bases from J, with 18 bases between. CDR3 length: 14 residues. DNA for the CDR3: TGCAGCGTTTCTACAGGAGGGGGAGAGTATGGCTACACCTTC. Its translation: CSVSTGGGEYGYTF.

This clonotype was detected a few times. This chain uses TRBV29-1 with TRBJ2-3; D gene unclear. The V gene lost 4 bases and the J gene lost 0 bases, with 8 bases spanning the gap. CDR3 length: 13 amino acids. Germline loops: CDR1 SQVTM, CDR2 ANQGSEA. The CDR3 DNA reads TGCAGCGTTGTTGCTGATAGCACAGATACGCAGTATTTT. Its translation: CSVVADSTDTQYF.

This clonotype was seen only a few times. The rearrangement uses TRBV6-1 and TRBJ2-7, with D perhaps matching TRBD2 (6 bases). Germline CDR1 and CDR2: MNHNS and SASEGT. The CDR3 runs to 14 residues. V gave up 7 bases and J gave up 7 bases, with 20 bases separating them. Here the CDR3 DNA reads TGTGCCAGCATCCCCGGGGGTAGCAAGCCGGAGCAGTACTTC. It specifies CASIPGGSKPEQYF.

As for this clonotype: A much larger clonotype is one base distant, so this may be a read error. The gene calls are TRBV5-1 and TRBJ2-1; the D gene is possibly TRBD1 (5 bases). The CDR3 is made up of 15 amino acids. Germline V lookup: CDR1 SGHRS, CDR2 YFSETQ. CDR3 amino acids: CASGLTDSAYNEQFF. Here the CDR3 DNA reads TGCGCCAGCGGCTTGACTGACAGCGCCTACAATGAGCAGTTCTTC.

The chain carries TRBV15 and TRBJ2-5; no clear D gene. The CDR3 has 13 amino acids. The germline gives CDR1 LNHNV, CDR2 YYDKDF (reference sequence). Trimming left V 6 bases short and J 2 bases short, with 10 bases between. CDR3 DNA: TGTGCCACCAGTAGATACGGACAAGAGACCCAGTACTTC. Encoded protein: CATSRYGQETQYF.

This clonotype was found many times. The chain is built from TRBV28 and TRBJ2-7, with TRBD2 matching over 11 bases. The V segment lost 2 bases and the J segment 2 bases; nucleotides outside the gene matches: 8. Germline lookup yields CDR1 MDHEN and CDR2 SYDVKM. CDR3 length: 17 amino acids. The DNA for the CDR3 is TGTGCCAGCAGTTTACCTGCAACTAGCGGGAGAACCTACGAGCAGTACTTC. Residues: CASSLPATSGRTYEQYF.

Turning to this clonotype: A much larger clone lies a single base off, so this may be a read error. The CDR3 carries no conserved terminal phenylalanine or tryptophan, so it likely arises from a read error. The rearrangement uses TRBV27 and TRBJ2-7; 7 nucleotides align to TRBD1. The CDR3 sequence is 16 residues long. Germline CDR1 is MNHEY and CDR2 is SMNVEV (reference sequence). With V trimmed by 1 base and J by 3 bases, 9 bases remained unmatched. In nucleotides, the CDR3 is TGTGCCAGCAGTTTATATGGGACAGCCCCTGTCTACGAGCAGTACCTC. Amino acid sequence: CASSLYGTAPVYEQYL.

For this clonotype: Given a much more abundant clone one base away, this may be a read error. The chain carries TRBV2 and TRBJ1-4; no clear D. Looked up from germline, CDR1 is SNHLY and CDR2 is FYNNEI. The CDR3 runs 15 residues. The CDR3 DNA reads TGTGCCAGCGGCCGGACGGAAACAACTAGTGAAAAACTGTTTTTT. Translated: CASGRTETTSEKLFF.

The table lists this clonotype with many counts. The chain employs TRBV2 and TRBJ2-6; TRBD1 matches 11 bases. Losses at the gene ends were 7 bases for V and 2 bases for J; bases not matched to a gene: 13. The CDR3 is 19 residues long. The germline gives CDR1 SNHLY, CDR2 FYNNEI. The CDR3 DNA follows: TGTGCCAGCACCCCTTGGACAGGGGGCATTAAGGCTGGGGCCAACGTCCTGACTTTC. Protein: CASTPWTGGIKAGANVLTF.

This clonotype came up many times. This chain links TRBV28 with TRBJ2-5; 7 bases line up with TRBD1. This CDR3 has 12 amino acids. The germline CDR1 and CDR2 sequences are MDHEN and SYDVKM. V was clipped by 5 bases and J by 3 bases; unmatched bases: 0. The CDR3 DNA is TGTGCCAGCAGTGGGACAGAAGAGACCCAGTACTTC. Protein: CASSGTEETQYF.

This clonotype has just a few counts. This chain uses TRBV28 with TRBJ2-1; TRBD1 agrees at 7 bases. This CDR3 is 16 amino acids long. The germline V gene encodes CDR1 MDHEN and CDR2 SYDVKM. With V trimmed by 2 bases and J by 0 bases, 4 bases remained unmatched. The CDR3 sequence: CASSLLDRDSYNEQFF. CDR3 in DNA: TGTGCCAGCAGTTTACTAGACAGGGACTCCTACAATGAGCAGTTCTTC.

This clonotype was detected only a few times. Just one base apart from a much larger clone, this may be a read error. The chain uses TRBV28 and TRBJ1-1; 10 positions match TRBD1. Germline assignment: CDR1 MDHEN and CDR2 SYDVKM. CDR3 length: 15 amino acids. Here the CDR3 reads CARSFLGQGYTEAFF. CDR3 nucleotide sequence: TGTGCCAGGAGTTTTTTGGGACAGGGGTACACTGAAGCTTTCTTT.

This clonotype appeared many times. The chain employs TRBV28 and TRBJ1-6, with no clear D. Germline V lookup: CDR1 MDHEN, CDR2 SYDVKM. CDR3 length: 15 residues. V was cut by 4 bases and J by 8 bases, with 15 bases left in between. The CDR3 protein is CASSSPWLGDSPLHF. The CDR3 nucleotides are TGTGCCAGCAGTTCCCCGTGGCTGGGAGATTCACCCCTCCACTTT. The full variable domain, with the rest looked up from reference TRBV28 and TRBJ1-6, is DVKVTQSSRYLVKRTGEKVFLECVQDMDHENMFWYRQDPGLGLRLIYFSYDVKMKEKGDIPEGYSVSREKKERFSLILESASTNQTSMYLCASSSPWLGDSPLHFGNGTRLTVT.

CDR3 protein: CASSLGTGGLNTGELFF. The CDR3 nucleotides read TGCGCCAGCAGCTTGGGGACAGGGGGCCTGAACACCGGGGAGCTGTTTTTT. The chain carries TRBV5-1 and TRBJ2-2; 11 bases agree with TRBD1. The J segment lost 1 base and the V segment lost 0 bases, leaving 2 bases of the junction unmatched. The V gene's germline CDR1 is SGHRS and CDR2 YFSETQ. The CDR3 contains 17 residues.

Many counts were recorded for this clonotype. The CDR3 sequence is CASSLRQLNYGYTF. In DNA, the CDR3 is TGTGCCAGCAGTTTGAGGCAGCTCAACTATGGCTACACCTTC. V is TRBV12-3 or TRBV12-4 and J is TRBJ1-2; no reliable D call. The V end was cut by 3 bases, the J end by 2 bases, with 10 bases between. CDR3 length: 14 amino acids.

V gene TRBV2 combines with J gene TRBJ2-2; 9 bases are a match to TRBD1. The CDR3 loop spans 19 amino acids. Germline assignment: CDR1 SNHLY and CDR2 FYNNEI. J was trimmed by 3 bases and V by 6 bases; bases with no gene match: 17. Here the CDR3 DNA reads TGTGCCAGCAGCCCCGGGACAGGGAGCGGGTGGGATGACACCGGGGAGCTGTTTTTT. Translating it yields CASSPGTGSGWDDTGELFF.

This clonotype has more than one count but fewer than ten. One base away lies a much larger clone, so this may be a sequencing read error. The genes are TRBV6-1 and TRBJ2-5; no definite D call. Germline V gene lookup returns CDR1 MNHNS and CDR2 SASEGT. V was clipped by 2 bases and J by 10 bases, with 8 bases between them. The CDR3 covers 11 residues. The CDR3 protein is CASSEWADQYF. CDR3 nucleotide sequence: TGTGCCAGCAGTGAATGGGCAGACCAGTACTTC.

By sample fraction, this clonotype is medium-sized. The chain uses TRBV2 and TRBJ2-1; 10 bases are shared with TRBD2. The CDR3 sequence is 14 residues long. After removal of 7 bases from V and 5 bases from J, the junction contained 5 bases not matched to a gene. CDR1 SNHLY and CDR2 FYNNEI come from the germline V gene. The CDR3 DNA reads TGTGCCAGCACCGGACTAGCGGTCGACAATGAGCAGTTCTTC. Encoded protein: CASTGLAVDNEQFF.

This clonotype occurred many times. This rearrangement joins TRBV29-1 to TRBJ2-3; D may be TRBD2 (6 bases). Germline CDR1 and CDR2: SQVTM and ANQGSEA. This CDR3 has 16 amino acids. The V end was cut by 6 bases, the J end by 0 bases, with 19 bases between. The CDR3: CSVEGRLLSSTDTQYF. The CDR3 nucleotides read TGCAGCGTGGAGGGGCGGCTCCTTTCTAGCACAGATACGCAGTATTTT.

This clonotype was counted at least ten times. This rearrangement joins TRBV30 to TRBJ1-1; TRBD1 is a possible D gene (5 bases). Germline V gives CDR1 GTSNPN, CDR2 SVGIG (reference sequence). The CDR3 contains 14 residues. The V end was cut by 2 bases, the J end by 0 bases, with 10 bases between. The DNA of the CDR3 is TGTGCCTGGAGTTCAACAGGAATGAACACTGAAGCTTTCTTT. Translating gives CAWSSTGMNTEAFF.

The V call is TRBV24-1, the J call TRBJ2-6; D is unclear. Trimming cost V 3 bases and J 2 bases, with 7 bases left between them. Germline assignment: CDR1 KGHDR and CDR2 SFDVKD. The CDR3 consists of 15 residues. Written as DNA, the CDR3 is TGTGCCACCAGTGATAGTAGGGCTGGGGCCAACGTCCTGACTTTC. Translated: CATSDSRAGANVLTF.

In this sample, this clonotype turned up many times. For the CDR3, the DNA is TGTGCCAGCAGCCCCCGGGACCTGAACACTGAAGCTTTCTTT. The encoded protein is CASSPRDLNTEAFF. The genes are TRBV7-9 and TRBJ1-1, with D possibly TRBD1 on 5 matching bases. This CDR3 contains 14 residues. From germline, CDR1 is SEHNR and CDR2 FQNEAQ (reference sequence). V gave up 5 bases and J gave up 0 bases, with 10 bases separating them.

This clonotype was observed a handful of times. One junction end does not reproduce the germline sequence, and a read error may be involved. V and J are TRBV2 and TRBJ2-5, with 7 bases aligning to TRBD2. The CDR3 covers 16 residues. Per the germline V gene, CDR1 is SNHLY and CDR2 is FYNNEI. This CDR3 reads CASSGPSGTTQGTQYF. The CDR3 region has the DNA TGTGCCAGCAGTGGCCCTAGCGGTACAACCCAAGGGACCCAGTACTTC. Based on the CDR3 plus reference TRBV2 and TRBJ2-5, the full variable domain is EPEVTQTPSHQVTQMGQEVILRCVPISNHLYFYWYRQILGQKVEFLVSFYNNEISEKSEIFDDQFSVERPDGSNFTLKIRSTKLEDSAMYFCASSGPSGTTQGTQYFGPGTRLLVL.

This clonotype was seen ten or more times. The rearrangement uses TRBV18 and TRBJ2-3; TRBD1 is a possible D gene (6 bases). V lost 5 bases to trimming and J lost 1 base, with 22 bases between them. This CDR3 comprises 18 residues. Germline V gene sequence: CDR1 KGHSH, CDR2 LQKENI. The CDR3: CASSSTAEQGFGTDTQYF. The CDR3 nucleotides read TGTGCCAGCTCATCAACTGCCGAACAGGGTTTCGGCACAGATACGCAGTATTTT.

The chain carries TRBV20-1 and TRBJ2-7; D remains ambiguous. Germline V gives CDR1 DFQATT, CDR2 SNEGSKA (reference sequence). The CDR3 extends over 12 amino acids. With 4 bases removed from V and 1 base from J, the gap between germline ends came to 8 bases. In DNA, the CDR3 is TGCAGTGCTATGGCAACTTCCTACGAGCAGTACTTC. This encodes CSAMATSYEQYF.